Listed below are T cell receptor beta chains from one sample, sequenced in a study of T cell repertoires in cytomegalovirus infection. What these receptors recognize is not known. Each CDR3 protein is one row after TCRdb ran MiXCR on the reads. The repertoire includes some 20,000 distinct CDR3 sequences, around 43% of them detected once, and about 94% sits in the top ten. The specimen comprised CD8+ T cells from cultured PBMCs, sampled from culture after CMV antigen stimulation. The origin of the receptors is a human donor in good health (CMV status not recorded). Some clones in this sample may be carry-over from other donors' samples. The CDR3 runs from the conserved cysteine through the conserved F or W. The D gene is left open where the match is weak. Clone size is not always given. Where it is, it says once, few, many or a class for expanded clones.

clone size	V gene	D gene	J gene	CDR3 protein	CDR3 DNA
few	TRBV12-3/TRBV12-4	TRBD2	TRBJ2-1	CASSLRGRYNEQFF	TGTGCCAGCAGTTTACGCGGGAGGTACAATGAGCAGTTCTTC
.	TRBV28	.	TRBJ1-3	CASSPGANTIYF	TGTGCCAGCAGCCCAGGGGCGAACACCATATATTTT
.	TRBV27	TRBD2	TRBJ2-3	CASSPRDYPQYF	TGTGCCAGCAGTCCTCGGGACTACCCGCAGTATTTT
.	TRBV2	.	TRBJ2-4	CASSGFRDTEAKNIQYF	TGTGCCAGCAGTGGCTTCCGGGACACCGAAGCCAAAAACATTCAGTACTTC
few	TRBV7-9	.	TRBJ2-3	CASSFLSADTQYF	TGTGCCAGCAGCTTTCTGTCCGCCGATACGCAGTATTTT
few	TRBV4-1	.	TRBJ1-3	CASSQGTFSGNTIYF	TGCGCCAGCAGCCAAGGGACTTTCTCTGGAAACACCATATATTTT
.	TRBV7-6	TRBD2	TRBJ2-1	CASGLAGDEQFF	TGTGCCAGCGGCCTAGCGGGGGATGAGCAGTTCTTC
.	TRBV20-1	.	TRBJ2-5	CSAVLGETQYF	TGCAGTGCAGTATTGGGCGAGACCCAGTACTTC
.	TRBV6-2/TRBV6-3	TRBD1	TRBJ2-7	CASSYSRTGGNSYEQYF	TGTGCCAGCAGTTACTCGAGGACAGGGGGAAACTCCTACGAGCAGTACTTC
few	TRBV7-2	.	TRBJ2-7	CASSPQIRVLESSSSYEQYF	TGTGCCAGCAGCCCGCAAATCCGTGTTTTGGAAAGCTCCAGCTCCTACGAGCAGTACTTC
.	TRBV20-1	.	TRBJ2-1	CSARVPEGATYNEQFF	TGCAGTGCTAGAGTCCCAGAAGGCGCGACCTACAATGAGCAGTTCTTC
.	TRBV5-6	.	TRBJ2-7	CASSLELYEQYF	TGTGCCAGCAGCTTGGAACTCTACGAGCAGTACTTC
once	TRBV12-3/TRBV12-4	.	TRBJ2-7	CASSLVPRTYEQYF	TGTGCCAGCAGTTTGGTTCCCAGAACCTACGAGCAGTACTTC
few	TRBV6-2/TRBV6-3	.	TRBJ1-1	CASSYGTTEAFF	TGTGCCAGCAGTTATGGGACCACTGAAGCTTTCTTT
.	TRBV7-8	.	TRBJ1-2	CASSLDPLYGYTF	TGTGCCAGCAGCCTAGACCCACTCTATGGCTACACCTTC
.	TRBV9	.	TRBJ1-5	CASSVGGYQPQHF	TGTGCCAGCAGCGTCGGAGGATATCAGCCCCAGCATTTT
.	TRBV6-2/TRBV6-3	.	TRBJ1-5	CASSYPGRVVTDNQPQHF	TGTGCCAGCAGTTACCCGGGACGGGTGGTCACGGACAATCAGCCCCAGCATTTT
.	TRBV7-6	TRBD1	TRBJ1-1	CASSSTGGEDEAFF	TGTGCCAGCAGCTCAACAGGGGGAGAGGATGAAGCTTTCTTT
.	TRBV12-3/TRBV12-4	.	TRBJ2-7	CASSFMAEQYF	TGTGCCAGCAGTTTTATGGCCGAGCAGTACTTC
many	TRBV6-1	.	TRBJ2-3	CASRPRGFTDTQYF	TGTGCCAGCAGACCACGGGGTTTCACAGATACGCAGTATTTT
few	TRBV7-2	.	TRBJ2-5	CASSTVFVQETQYF	TGTGCCAGCAGCACCGTGTTTGTACAAGAGACCCAGTACTTC
.	TRBV20-1	.	TRBJ2-1	CSADPLGGPSEQFF	TGCAGTGCTGACCCCTTGGGGGGGCCATCTGAGCAGTTCTTC
.	TRBV6-4	TRBD2	TRBJ2-7	CASRPGTGTSSYEQYF	TGTGCCAGCAGACCCGGTACCGGGACTAGCTCCTACGAGCAGTACTTC
many	TRBV20-1	TRBD2	TRBJ2-2	CSARHGGAPGELFF	TGCAGTGCTAGGCACGGGGGGGCCCCCGGGGAGCTGTTTTTT
few	TRBV12-3/TRBV12-4	TRBD2	TRBJ2-5	CASSLSRLAGGIIHF	TGTGCCAGCAGTTTAAGTAGGCTAGCGGGGGGGATAATTCACTTC
.	TRBV9	.	TRBJ1-5	CASSVGGENQPQHF	TGTGCCAGCAGCGTCGGGGGGGAAAATCAGCCCCAGCATTTT
.	TRBV19	TRBD1	TRBJ2-1	CTSSNRGPFNEQFF	TGTACCAGTAGTAACAGGGGGCCGTTTAATGAGCAGTTCTTC
.	TRBV7-9	.	TRBJ2-3	CASSLDAGADTQYF	TGTGCCAGCAGCTTAGATGCCGGCGCAGATACGCAGTATTTT
few	TRBV5-6	TRBD2	TRBJ2-7	CASSLGRRAGGTYEQYF	TGTGCCAGCAGCTTGGGACGTAGAGCGGGAGGTACCTACGAGCAGTACTTC